This T cell receptor beta chain is drawn from a study of T cells after yellow fever vaccination. Study information: Fractions of limited cellularity were prepared by means of SMART-Seq v4 Ultra Low Input.

Germline trimming cut 1 base from V and 7 bases from J; bases unmatched to any gene: 6. This CDR3 region has 16 residues. Germline V gives CDR1 SGHTA, CDR2 FQGTGA. Comments on this clonotype: The antigen remains unidentified.

Conversion of TCR transcripts into cDNA relied on 5'RACE template switching, which added a universal primer site and UMIs. TCRdb reprocessed the 5' RACE reads with MiXCR, giving one entry per CDR3 protein. The data contain 250,000 or so distinct CDR3 sequences, about 7% of them seen just once; the ten biggest clones take up roughly 0.93%. Findings of the study overall: Booster samples showed a return of most primary-vaccination clones (approximately 96% CD4, around 88% CD8).

This chain connects TRBV7-3 to TRBJ2-2; 10 nucleotides line up with TRBD2. The sequence derives from a man younger than 40 who received the YFV17D yellow fever vaccine. The specimen comprised CD4+ T cells sorted from PBMCs, sampled 15 days after the yellow fever booster vaccination. CDR3 nucleotide sequence: TGTGCCAGCAGCTTAATGCTAGCGGGAGCGGGCGGGGAGCTGTTTTTT. Residues: CASSLMLAGAGGELFF.